The clone carrying this TCR beta chain was counted many times. Its antigen is not identified. This sample is drawn from a study of T cells in Graves' hyperthyroidism and ophthalmopathy. RNA transcripts served as the template for amplifying TCR beta CDR3 regions. Using the HTBI primer set, a first-round RT-PCR was run on the TCR CDR3. TCRdb called the multiplex PCR reads again in MiXCR, with one record for every CDR3 protein. The sample includes around 600,000 distinct CDR3 sequences, around 13% of them seen just once. Clinical Activity Scores of at least 3, NOSPECS grades of at least 4 and durations under 3 months characterized ophthalmopathy patients. Trimming took 3 bases from V and 0 from J, leaving 8 bases between them. Germline values: CDR1 MDHEN, CDR2 SYDVKM. The CDR3 has 14 residues. Points from the study as a whole: Ophthalmopathy stood apart from stable hyperthyroidism in a 13 V-J model.

The clonotype originates from a woman between 50 and 59 years old with Graves' ophthalmopathy. J is TRBJ1-2 and V is TRBV28, with D perhaps matching TRBD1 (5 bases). Sequencing used blood. The CDR3 loop is CASSFVRANYGYTF. CDR3 nucleotide sequence: TGTGCCAGCAGTTTCGTCAGGGCTAACTATGGCTACACCTTC.